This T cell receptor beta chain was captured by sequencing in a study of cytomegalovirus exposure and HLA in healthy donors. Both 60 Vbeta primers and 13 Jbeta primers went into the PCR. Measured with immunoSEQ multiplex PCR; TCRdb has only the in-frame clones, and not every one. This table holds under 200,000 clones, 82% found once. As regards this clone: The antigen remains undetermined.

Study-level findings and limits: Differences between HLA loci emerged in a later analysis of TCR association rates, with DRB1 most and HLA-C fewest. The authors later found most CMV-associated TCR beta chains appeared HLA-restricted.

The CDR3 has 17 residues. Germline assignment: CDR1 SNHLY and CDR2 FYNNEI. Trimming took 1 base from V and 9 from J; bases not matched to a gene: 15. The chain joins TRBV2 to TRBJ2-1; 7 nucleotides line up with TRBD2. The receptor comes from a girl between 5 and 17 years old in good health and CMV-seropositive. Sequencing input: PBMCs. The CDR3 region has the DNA TGTGCCAGCAGTGAAGTAGAGGGAGGACTAGGTGGGGCTGAGCAGTTCTTC. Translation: CASSEVEGGLGGAEQFF.